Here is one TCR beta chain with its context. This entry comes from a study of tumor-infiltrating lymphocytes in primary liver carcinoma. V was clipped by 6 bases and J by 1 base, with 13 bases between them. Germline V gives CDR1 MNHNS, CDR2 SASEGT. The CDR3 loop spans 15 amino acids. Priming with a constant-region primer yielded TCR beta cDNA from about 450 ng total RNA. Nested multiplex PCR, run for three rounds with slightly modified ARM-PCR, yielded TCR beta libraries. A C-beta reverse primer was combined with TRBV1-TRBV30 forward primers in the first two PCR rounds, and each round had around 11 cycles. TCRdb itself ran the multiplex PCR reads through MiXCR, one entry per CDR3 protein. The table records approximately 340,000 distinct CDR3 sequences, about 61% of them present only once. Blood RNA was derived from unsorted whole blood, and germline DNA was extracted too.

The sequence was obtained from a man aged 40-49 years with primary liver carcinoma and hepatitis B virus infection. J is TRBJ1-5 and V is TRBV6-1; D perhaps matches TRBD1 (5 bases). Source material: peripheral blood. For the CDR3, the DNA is TGTGCCAGCAGCGAATTTGGGGGGAGCAATCAGCCCCAGCATTTT. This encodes CASSEFGGSNQPQHF.